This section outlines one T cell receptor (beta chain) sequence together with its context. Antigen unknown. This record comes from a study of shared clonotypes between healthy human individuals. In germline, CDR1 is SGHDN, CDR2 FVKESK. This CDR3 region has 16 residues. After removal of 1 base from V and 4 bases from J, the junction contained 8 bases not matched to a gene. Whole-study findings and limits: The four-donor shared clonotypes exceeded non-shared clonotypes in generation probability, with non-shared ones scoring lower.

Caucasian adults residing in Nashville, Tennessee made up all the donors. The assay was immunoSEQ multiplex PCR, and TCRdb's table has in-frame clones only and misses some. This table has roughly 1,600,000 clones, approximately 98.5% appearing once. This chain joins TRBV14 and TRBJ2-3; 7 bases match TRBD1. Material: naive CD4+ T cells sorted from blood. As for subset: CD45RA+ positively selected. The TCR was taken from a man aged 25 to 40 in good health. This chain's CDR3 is CASSQVWGQTSDTQYF. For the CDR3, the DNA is TGTGCCAGCAGCCAAGTATGGGGACAGACTTCAGATACGCAGTATTTT.